The 22 T cell receptor beta chains below were found in one sample sequenced in a study of blood T cell repertoires in COVID-19. Data came from immunoSEQ multiplex PCR; TCRdb stores just in-frame clones and leaves some out. The sample lists about 370,000 clones, 85% to 90% occurring once. Sample: PBMCs or T cells enriched from blood (not recorded which). The receptors originated from a man between 18 and 29 years old who had recovered from COVID-19.

A note on this clone: At one end, the junction sequence differs from germline, possibly due to a read error. J is TRBJ1-4 and V is TRBV23-1, with D unclear. TRBV23-1 is an ORF; its function is uncertain. The CDR3 loop spans 13 amino acids. CDR3 bases: TGCGCCAGCAGTCAACTCCAGAGCGGGGAACAGCCTTTT. Translation: CASSQLQSGEQPF.

The rearrangement uses TRBV10-2 and TRBJ2-1; 8 bases align to TRBD2. Germline CDR1 reads WSHSY; CDR2 reads SAAADI. This CDR3 has 14 residues. After removal of 8 bases from V and 7 bases from J, the junction contained 10 bases not matched to a gene. This chain's CDR3 is CASERGRTGNEQFF. DNA of the CDR3: TGCGCCAGCGAGCGCGGGAGGACGGGAAATGAGCAGTTCTTC.

The V call is TRBV19, the J call TRBJ1-2; 9 bases line up with TRBD1. The J segment lost 6 bases and the V segment lost 5 bases, leaving 4 bases of the junction unmatched. The V gene's germline CDR1 is LNHDA and CDR2 SQIVND (reference sequence). The CDR3 length is 13 residues. CDR3 nucleotide sequence: TGTGCCAGTAGTGACACAGGGGGCCATGGCTACACCTTC. This encodes CASSDTGGHGYTF.

This chain uses TRBV4-3 with TRBJ2-7; 10 bases match TRBD1. J was trimmed by 3 bases and V by 0 bases; bases with no gene match: 5. Germline lookup yields CDR1 LGHNA and CDR2 YSLEER. There are 16 residues in the CDR3. CDR3 sequence (DNA): TGCGCCAGCAGCCAAGATCTAGGGGACAGGGGCTACGAGCAGTACTTC. Protein product: CASSQDLGDRGYEQYF.

This clone was seen just once. V and J are TRBV25-1 and TRBJ1-2, with 7 positions matching TRBD1. The length of the CDR3 is 14 residues. The V gene's germline CDR1 is MGHDK and CDR2 SYGVNS. Germline trimming cut 3 bases from V and 3 bases from J; bases unmatched to any gene: 4. In DNA, the CDR3 is TGTGCCAGCAGTGACAAGGGACAGCACTATGGCTACACCTTC. This codes for CASSDKGQHYGYTF.

The chain recombines TRBV19 with TRBJ1-2; 8 nucleotides line up with TRBD1. Trimming cost V 2 bases and J 4 bases; bases outside gene matches: 9. CDR3 length equals 16 residues. Germline loops: CDR1 LNHDA, CDR2 SQIVND (reference sequence). DNA of the CDR3: TGTGCCAGTAGTATACTGGACCACGGGACAGGCTATGGCTACACCTTC. The encoded protein is CASSILDHGTGYGYTF.

V is TRBV19 and J is TRBJ1-2; 8 bases are a match to TRBD1. The CDR3 loop spans 15 amino acids. The trim removed 7 bases at V and 6 bases at J, leaving 13 bases unmatched. From germline, CDR1 is LNHDA and CDR2 SQIVND (reference sequence). CDR3 loop: CASKTGQGASDGYTF. DNA for the CDR3: TGTGCCAGTAAGACCGGCCAGGGGGCGTCGGATGGCTACACCTTC.

This chain connects TRBV6-5 to TRBJ1-1, with a possible D match to TRBD1 (6 bases). The CDR3 covers 14 residues. CDR1 is MNHEY, CDR2 SVGAGI, per germline. V dropped 4 bases and J dropped 0 bases, with 9 bases sitting between them. CDR3 DNA: TGTGCCAGCAGTTCACAGGGCATGAACACTGAAGCTTTCTTT. It codes for CASSSQGMNTEAFF.

The CDR3 region is CASSYGSGQSSYEQYF. Written as DNA, the CDR3 is TGTGCCAGCAGTTACGGATCCGGACAGAGCTCCTACGAGCAGTACTTC. V gene TRBV6-6 combines with J gene TRBJ2-7; the D gene is possibly TRBD1 (6 bases). Trimming pared 2 bases from V and 0 bases from J, leaving 14 bases between. This CDR3 is built from 16 residues. The germline V gene has CDR1 MNHNY and CDR2 SVGAGI (reference sequence).

This sequence joins TRBV5-8 and TRBJ1-5; D is undetermined. V was clipped by 0 bases and J by 0 bases, with 4 bases between them. Germline CDR1 reads SGHTS; CDR2 reads YDEGEE. This CDR3 has 14 amino acids. The CDR3 loop is CASSLDSSNQPQHF. The CDR3, as DNA: TGTGCCAGCAGCTTGGACAGTAGCAATCAGCCCCAGCATTTT.

The V gene is TRBV28, the J gene TRBJ1-5; TRBD1 is a possible D gene (5 bases). Trimming took off 5 bases at V and 0 bases at J, with 17 bases between the two ends. CDR1 is MDHEN and CDR2 is SYDVKM in the germline V gene. The CDR3 is 17 amino acids. DNA of the CDR3: TGTGCCAGCAGTGCTCGGGGGGTCAGGTATAGCAATCAGCCCCAGCATTTT. Translated: CASSARGVRYSNQPQHF. The full variable domain, completed using reference TRBV28 and TRBJ1-5, is DVKVTQSSRYLVKRTGEKVFLECVQDMDHENMFWYRQDPGLGLRLIYFSYDVKMKEKGDIPEGYSVSREKKERFSLILESASTNQTSMYLCASSARGVRYSNQPQHFGDGTRLSIL.

This chain links TRBV4-2 with TRBJ2-1; D is possibly TRBD2 (6 bases). The CDR3 is 16 residues long. Germline CDR1 reads LGHNA; CDR2 reads YNFKEQ. V lost 3 bases and J lost 10, with 22 bases in between. The CDR3 here is CASSHPPRDSVGEQFF. The CDR3 DNA reads as TGTGCCAGCAGCCATCCCCCCCGGGACTCAGTTGGGGAGCAGTTCTTC.

The CDR3 region has the DNA TGTGCCAGCAGCTATCTGGGACAGGGGAATTTAGAAGAGACCCAGTACTTC. Protein: CASSYLGQGNLEETQYF. The rearrangement uses TRBV5-4 and TRBJ2-5, with 10 positions matching TRBD1. V gave up 3 bases and J gave up 3 bases; unmatched junction bases: 11. This CDR3 spans 17 amino acids. Germline V gene lookup returns CDR1 SGHNT and CDR2 YYREEE (reference sequence). The whole variable domain, filled in from reference TRBV5-4 and TRBJ2-5, reads ETGVTQSPTHLIKTRGQQVTLRCSSQSGHNTVSWYQQALGQGPQFIFQYYREEENGRGNFPPRFSGLQFPNYSSELNVNALELDDSALYLCASSYLGQGNLEETQYFGPGTRLLVL.

V gene TRBV5-4 combines with J gene TRBJ2-5, with TRBD2 identical over 9 bases. CDR1 and CDR2 from the germline V gene are SGHNT and YYREEE (reference sequence). The V segment lost 5 bases and the J segment 6 bases; nucleotides outside the gene matches: 17. The length of the CDR3 is 17 residues. CDR3: CASSQAGGLGAAQTQYF. The CDR3 bases are TGTGCCAGCAGTCAAGCGGGGGGACTCGGAGCGGCGCAGACCCAGTACTTC.

The gene calls are TRBV29-1 and TRBJ1-2; D might be TRBD1 (5 bases). The V end lost 6 bases, the J end lost 4 bases, and 15 bases lay between the germline ends. The V gene's germline CDR1 is SQVTM and CDR2 ANQGSEA. The CDR3 is made up of 13 amino acids. Here the CDR3 DNA reads TGCAGCGTCTCGGGGGGATTGAGCTATGGCTACACCTTC. Its protein is CSVSGGLSYGYTF.

The chain employs TRBV7-3 and TRBJ1-1; 10 bases line up with TRBD1. The CDR3 spans 13 residues. The germline V gene has CDR1 SGHTA and CDR2 FQGTGA. V lost 5 bases to trimming and J lost 4 bases; unmatched junction nucleotides: 1. CDR3 sequence (DNA): TGTGCCAGCAGCCGGGACAGGGGCACTGAAGCTTTCTTT. Translation: CASSRDRGTEAFF.

The CDR3 protein is CASSSRQGGNTQYF. As DNA, the CDR3 is TGTGCCAGCAGCTCTAGACAGGGAGGAAATACGCAGTATTTT. The rearrangement uses TRBV5-4 and TRBJ2-3; weak D call: TRBD1 (7 bases). Germline values: CDR1 SGHNT, CDR2 YYREEE (reference sequence). This CDR3 is 14 amino acids long. Trimming stripped 3 bases from V and 7 bases from J, with 15 bases between.

This clone was detected only a few times. The rearrangement joins TRBV28 to TRBJ1-4; TRBD1 agrees at 9 bases. Germline V lookup: CDR1 MDHEN, CDR2 SYDVKM. The CDR3 consists of 13 residues. Germline trimming cut 5 bases from V and 14 bases from J; bases unmatched to any gene: 9. CDR3 nucleotides: TGTGCCAGCAGTCGTAGGACAGGGGTATATCTGTTTTTT. It translates to CASSRRTGVYLFF. The complete variable domain, with remaining parts taken from reference TRBV28 and TRBJ1-4, reads DVKVTQSSRYLVKRTGEKVFLECVQDMDHENMFWYRQDPGLGLRLIYFSYDVKMKEKGDIPEGYSVSREKKERFSLILESASTNQTSMYLCASSRRTGVYLFFGSGTQLSVL.

The chain uses TRBV6-5 and TRBJ1-2; D ambiguous. The V end was cut by 5 bases, the J end by 7 bases, with 14 bases between. The germline V gene has CDR1 MNHEY and CDR2 SVGAGI. CDR3 length: 13 amino acids. CDR3 region: CASSPPGISGYTF. The DNA of the CDR3 is TGTGCCAGCAGTCCACCGGGGATAAGTGGCTACACCTTC.

V and J are TRBV7-8 and TRBJ2-7; 7 bases match TRBD2. The CDR3 is made up of 18 amino acids. V dropped 0 bases and J dropped 0; count of bases not matched to a gene: 11. CDR1 and CDR2 (germline): SGHVS, FQNEAQ. CDR3: CASSLAAVGGGSSYEQYF. Written as DNA, the CDR3 is TGTGCCAGCAGCTTAGCCGCGGTCGGCGGGGGTAGCTCCTACGAGCAGTACTTC.

The chain employs TRBV7-9 and TRBJ1-1; D may be TRBD1 (6 bases). The CDR3 is made up of 14 amino acids. Trimming cost V 4 bases and J 5 bases, with 14 bases left between them. Germline V gene sequence: CDR1 SEHNR, CDR2 FQNEAQ (reference sequence). The CDR3 protein is CASSSTTGRTEAFF. In nucleotides, the CDR3 is TGTGCCAGCAGCTCAACGACAGGAAGAACTGAAGCTTTCTTT.

CDR3 coding DNA: TGTGCCAGCAAACTCGGGGGGCCCACAGATACGCAGTATTTT. Its translation: CASKLGGPTDTQYF. This chain uses TRBV11-2 with TRBJ2-3, with TRBD2 as a possible D gene (7 bases). The CDR3 totals 14 residues. Trimming shortened V by 7 bases and J by 2 bases, and 13 bases separated the two germline ends. Germline values: CDR1 SGHAT, CDR2 FQNNGV.